What follows describes a single T cell receptor (beta chain). The target antigen is unknown. A library of TCRbeta sequences, prepared with unique molecular identifiers, was generated. TCRdb reanalysed the PCR reads using MiXCR and keeps one entry per CDR3 protein. The sample lists 70,000 to 95,000 distinct CDR3 sequences, roughly 16% seen once, with 20% in the top ten. From germline, CDR1 is SGHRS and CDR2 YFSETQ. V trimming: 3 bases; J trimming: 0 bases; junction bases outside the gene matches: 6. This CDR3 is built from 16 residues. The data stem from a study of T-cell reconstitution after alpha-beta-depleted transplantation in children. Overall study results and limits: It was reported that alpha-beta T cells came from several hundred expanded graft clones (about two months after transplant). Surviving recipient T cells and thymic progenitors accounted for the high day-60 TCRbeta diversity observed in some patients. From newly produced T cells came most of the T-cell counts and diversity one year after transplant.

This clonotype was obtained from a male patient between 2 and 10 years old who had a stem cell transplant for acute lymphoblastic leukemia, so the T cells may come from the graft donor. The rearrangement joins TRBV5-1 to TRBJ2-5; 9 positions match TRBD1. The sample in question was PBMCs, mostly from graft donor cells, obtained 180 days after TCRalphabeta/CD19-depleted stem cell transplant. The CDR3 region is CASSSPGQGYQETQYF. The CDR3 nucleotides are TGCGCCAGCAGCTCTCCGGGACAGGGCTACCAAGAGACCCAGTACTTC.